The sequence of this TCR beta chain was determined in a study of T cell responses to AZD1222 COVID-19 vaccine. Study-wide findings and caveats: In all cases, repertoires were sampled only after the peak T cell response. CD4 TCRs associated with vaccination spanned spike, dominating at 160-218 and 743-854. Two AZD1222 administrations were followed by greater Spike-specific TCR breadth and depth. It should be noted that donors were predominantly white British and more often female, and clonal diversity was possibly underestimated.

A remark on this clone: Its antigen is unknown.

The germline CDR1 and CDR2 sequences are LNHNV and YYDKDF (reference sequence). Trimming cost V 5 bases and J 0 bases, with 17 bases left between them. This CDR3 comprises 17 residues. The data were produced by immunoSEQ multiplex PCR, yet TCRdb's version contains in-frame clones alone and is incomplete. The sample comprises around 91,000 clones, over 75% of which are singletons, and less than 20% rests with the top ten. This sample comprised peripheral blood, obtained on day 0 of AZD1222 vaccination. This sequence joins TRBV15 and TRBJ2-1, with D perhaps matching TRBD2 (5 bases). This sequence was found in an adult in good health. CDR3: CATSGPISDPSYNEQFF. The CDR3 DNA is TGTGCCACCAGCGGACCCATTAGCGACCCCTCCTACAATGAGCAGTTCTTC.